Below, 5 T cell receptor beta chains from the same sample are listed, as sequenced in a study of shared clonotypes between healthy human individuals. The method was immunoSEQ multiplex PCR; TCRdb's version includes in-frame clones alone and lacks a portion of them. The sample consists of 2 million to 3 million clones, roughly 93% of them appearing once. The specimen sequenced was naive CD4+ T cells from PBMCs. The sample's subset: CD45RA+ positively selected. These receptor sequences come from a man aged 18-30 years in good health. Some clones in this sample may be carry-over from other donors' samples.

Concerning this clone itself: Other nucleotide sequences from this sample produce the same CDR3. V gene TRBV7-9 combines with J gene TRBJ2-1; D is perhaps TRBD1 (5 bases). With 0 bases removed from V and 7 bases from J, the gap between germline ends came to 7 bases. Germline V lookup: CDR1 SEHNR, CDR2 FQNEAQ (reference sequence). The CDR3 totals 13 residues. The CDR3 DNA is TGTGCCAGCAGCTTAGCAGCAGGGAATGAGCAGTTCTTC. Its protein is CASSLAAGNEQFF.

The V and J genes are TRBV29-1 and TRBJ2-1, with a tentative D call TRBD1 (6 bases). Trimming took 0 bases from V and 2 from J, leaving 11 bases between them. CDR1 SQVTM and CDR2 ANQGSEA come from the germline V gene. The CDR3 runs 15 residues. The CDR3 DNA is TGCAGCGTTGAAGATCAGGGGACAACCTACAATGAGCAGTTCTTC. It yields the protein CSVEDQGTTYNEQFF.

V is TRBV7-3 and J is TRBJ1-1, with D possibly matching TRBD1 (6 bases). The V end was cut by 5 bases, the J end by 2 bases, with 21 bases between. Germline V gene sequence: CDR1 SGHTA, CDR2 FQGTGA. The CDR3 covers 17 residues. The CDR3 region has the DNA TGTGCCAGCAGCCGTGCGGGGGGCTTAGTGGATAACACTGAAGCTTTCTTT. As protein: CASSRAGGLVDNTEAFF.

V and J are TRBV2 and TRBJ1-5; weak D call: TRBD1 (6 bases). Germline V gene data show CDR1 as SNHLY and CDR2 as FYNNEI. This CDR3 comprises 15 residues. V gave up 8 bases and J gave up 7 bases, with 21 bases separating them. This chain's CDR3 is CASAGGFGAGQPQHF. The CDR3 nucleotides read TGTGCCAGCGCTGGGGGCTTTGGGGCCGGGCAGCCCCAGCATTTT.

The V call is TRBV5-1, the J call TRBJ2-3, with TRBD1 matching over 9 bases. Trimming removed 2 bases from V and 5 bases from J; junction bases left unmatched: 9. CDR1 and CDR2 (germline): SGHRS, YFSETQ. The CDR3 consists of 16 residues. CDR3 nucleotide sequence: TGCGCCAGCAGCTTCACTGGGACAGGGCGGGGAGATACGCAGTATTTT. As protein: CASSFTGTGRGDTQYF.